These 3 T cell receptor beta chains originate from one sample sequenced in a study of T cells after posttransplantation cyclophosphamide. The protocol was immunoSEQ multiplex PCR, while the TCRdb copy is restricted to in-frame clones and leaves out a portion. The repertoire holds tens of thousands of clones, with about 91% as singletons. The sequenced sample consisted of PBMCs. The source of these receptors is a woman in her 50s in good health and a related stem cell transplant donor.

The V call is TRBV20-1, the J call TRBJ1-1; 8 bases fit TRBD1. The CDR3 extends over 11 amino acids. Germline V gene data show CDR1 as DFQATT and CDR2 as SNEGSKA (reference sequence). With 6 bases clipped from V and 7 bases from J, the junction kept 4 bases outside the gene matches. DNA of the CDR3: TGCAGTGCCCTGGACAGGGTTGAAGCTTTCTTT. Translated: CSALDRVEAFF.

This chain connects TRBV10-1 to TRBJ2-2; 7 nucleotides agree with TRBD2. CDR3 length: 14 residues. J gave up 5 bases and V 8 bases, and 8 bases lay outside the gene matches. CDR1 is WNHNN, CDR2 SYGVQD, per germline (reference sequence). The CDR3 sequence: CASGERGETGELFF. The CDR3 DNA sequence: TGCGCCAGCGGAGAGCGGGGAGAGACCGGGGAGCTGTTTTTT.

The genes are TRBV5-4 and TRBJ2-7, with TRBD2 identical over 9 bases. The junction had 4 bases not matched to a gene; V was cut back by 3 bases and J by 0 bases. The CDR3 contains 15 residues. Germline V CDR1 and CDR2: SGHNT, YYREEE (reference sequence). CDR3 nucleotides: TGTGCCAGCAGCTACATAGCGGGAGCCTCCTACGAGCAGTACTTC. This translates into CASSYIAGASYEQYF.